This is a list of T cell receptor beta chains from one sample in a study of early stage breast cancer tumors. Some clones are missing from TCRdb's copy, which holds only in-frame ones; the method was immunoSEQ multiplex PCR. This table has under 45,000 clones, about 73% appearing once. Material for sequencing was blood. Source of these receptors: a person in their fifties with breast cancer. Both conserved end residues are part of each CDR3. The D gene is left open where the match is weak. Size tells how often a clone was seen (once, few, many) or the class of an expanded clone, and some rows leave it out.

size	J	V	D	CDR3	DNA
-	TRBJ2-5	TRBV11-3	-	CASQTPRVETQYF	TGTGCCAGCCAGACCCCCCGGGTAGAGACCCAGTACTTC
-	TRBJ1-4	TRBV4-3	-	CASSRGGAPTNEKLFF	TGCGCCAGCAGCCGTGGGGGGGCCCCAACTAATGAAAAACTGTTTTTT
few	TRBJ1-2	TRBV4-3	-	CASSRDTNYGYTF	TGCGCCAGCAGTCGGGACACCAACTATGGCTACACCTTC
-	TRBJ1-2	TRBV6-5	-	CASRETTNYGYTF	TGTGCCAGCAGAGAGACAACTAACTATGGCTACACCTTC
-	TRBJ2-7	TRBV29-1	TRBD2	CSVVAGVYEQYF	TGCAGCGTTGTAGCGGGAGTCTACGAGCAGTACTTC
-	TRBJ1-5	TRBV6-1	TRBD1	CASSAPGGTGSSQPQHF	TGTGCCAGCAGTGCCCCAGGTGGGACAGGGTCGAGTCAGCCCCAGCATTTT
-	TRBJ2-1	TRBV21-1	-	CASSKGTPGGSNNEQFF	TGTGCCAGCAGCAAAGGGACACCGGGGGGAAGCAACAATGAGCAGTTCTTC
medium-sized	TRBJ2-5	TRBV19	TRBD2	CASSTGGGGQETQYF	TGTGCCAGTAGTACGGGGGGAGGAGGGCAAGAGACCCAGTACTTC
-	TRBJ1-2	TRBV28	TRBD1	CASRPGTEDYGYTF	TGTGCCAGCAGGCCCGGGACAGAAGACTATGGCTACACCTTC
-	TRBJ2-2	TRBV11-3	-	CASSPGVQGELFF	TGTGCCAGCAGCCCCGGGGTACAAGGGGAGCTGTTTTTT